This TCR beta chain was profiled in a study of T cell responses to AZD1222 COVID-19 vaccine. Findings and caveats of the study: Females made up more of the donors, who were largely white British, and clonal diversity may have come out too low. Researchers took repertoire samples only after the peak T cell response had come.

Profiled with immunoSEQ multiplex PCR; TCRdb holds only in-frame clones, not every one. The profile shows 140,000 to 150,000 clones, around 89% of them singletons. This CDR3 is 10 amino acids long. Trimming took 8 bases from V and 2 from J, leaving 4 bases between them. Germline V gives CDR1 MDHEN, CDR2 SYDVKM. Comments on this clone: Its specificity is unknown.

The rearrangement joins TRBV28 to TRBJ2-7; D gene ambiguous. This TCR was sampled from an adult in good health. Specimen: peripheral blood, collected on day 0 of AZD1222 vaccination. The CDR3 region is CASGPYEQYF. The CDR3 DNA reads TGTGCCAGCGGGCCCTACGAGCAGTACTTC. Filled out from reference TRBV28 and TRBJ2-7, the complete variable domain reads DVKVTQSSRYLVKRTGEKVFLECVQDMDHENMFWYRQDPGLGLRLIYFSYDVKMKEKGDIPEGYSVSREKKERFSLILESASTNQTSMYLCASGPYEQYFGPGTRLTVT.